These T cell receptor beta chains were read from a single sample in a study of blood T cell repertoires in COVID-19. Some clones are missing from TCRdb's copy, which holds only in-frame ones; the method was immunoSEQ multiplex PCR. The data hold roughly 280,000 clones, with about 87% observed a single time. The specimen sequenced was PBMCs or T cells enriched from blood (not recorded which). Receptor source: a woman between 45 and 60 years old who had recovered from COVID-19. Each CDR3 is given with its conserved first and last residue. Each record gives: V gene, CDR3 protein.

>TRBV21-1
CASSKAPGLAADRAGGFYNEQFF
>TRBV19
CASSTGTSSRNEQFF
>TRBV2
CASSPMIREQETQYF
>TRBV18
CASSPPVTAGSSYNEQFF
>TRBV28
CASSGANTEAFF
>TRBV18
CASSPTGGGEKLFF
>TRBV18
CASSPAGQLNYGYTF
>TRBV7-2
CASSLGTGNEKLFF
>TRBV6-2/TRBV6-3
CASSSPERDRGLTEAFF
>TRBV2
CASSKLYEQYF
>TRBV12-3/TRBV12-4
CASSFQGEEKLFF